The clone carrying this T cell receptor beta chain has just a few counts. The sample carries other DNA sequences with the same CDR3. The data were taken from a study of shared clonotypes between healthy human individuals. Some clones are missing from TCRdb's copy, which holds only in-frame ones; the method was immunoSEQ multiplex PCR. The sample consists of about 380,000 clones, about 96% of them appearing once. The source is a man younger than 45 in good health. The material sequenced was memory CD8+ T cells sorted from blood. The subset is: CD45RO+ cells pooled with CCR7-negative TemRA cells.

CDR3 coding DNA: TGCAGTGCCAGAAATGAGCAGTTCTTC. This sequence encodes CSARNEQFF. The rearrangement links TRBV20-1 to TRBJ2-1; D is uncertain. This CDR3 has 9 residues. The germline V gene has CDR1 DFQATT and CDR2 SNEGSKA (reference sequence). Trimming pared 6 bases from V and 7 bases from J, leaving 4 bases between.